This TCR beta chain appears in the sequencing data of a study of CD8 T cells in Susac syndrome (dated by TCRdb to between 2018 and 2021). Background on the whole study: Repertoire sequencing was used to test whether CD8+ T cell activation and differentiation in Susac syndrome was antigen driven. The paper as a whole reports these results and caveats: The TCR sequencing and HLA analysis was acknowledged to have included a relatively small number of individuals.

This clonotype appeared a single time. No cognate antigen has been identified for it. Nothing much larger sits one base from this clone, and base qualities are not available. One read alone makes for weak evidence. Peripheral blood CD8+ and CD4+ T cells from healthy donors, Susac syndrome patients and multiple sclerosis patients were profiled by high-throughput TCR beta sequencing. Healthy donors were included as age- and sex-matched controls. Bulk CD8+ and CD4+ T cells were purified magnetically by negative isolation, whereas CD8+ TEMRA cells were enriched by FACS. Blood was drawn into EDTA tubes, processed within 24 hours, and PBMCs were isolated by density gradient centrifugation. PBMCs intended for TCR sequencing were cryopreserved in liquid nitrogen and were subsequently thawed in a 37 degrees C water bath. A purity of at least 90% was achieved for sorted or isolated CD4+, CD8+ and CD8+ TEMRA cells.

Via the germline V gene, CDR1 is SGHRS and CDR2 YFSETQ. At the junction V is shortened by 0 bases and J by 0 bases, with 7 bases in between. The CDR3, from cysteine to phenylalanine, totals 14 residues. This entry keeps only the CDR3 DNA: 42 bases, framed from base 1. RNA was extracted using the RNeasy kit, and about 0.5 to 1 ug of the RNA was reverse transcribed with random hexamers. The immunoSEQ multiplex PCR assay, which covers 54 Vbeta and 13 Jbeta segments, was used to amplify TCR beta CDR3 regions. Bias from PCR amplification was corrected by using a synthetic template baseline for primer optimization and for computational correction. The authors processed their data as follows. Reads were annotated to V, D and J genes according to IMGT and were analyzed with immunoSEQ Analyzer, with only productive sequences retained. Clonality was computed as one minus Shannon entropy normalized by log2 of the number of productive unique sequences. For each patient and control, public and private clones were evaluated among the 100 most prevalent clones. Clones were defined as Susac-specific when absent from the healthy and MS cohorts, from over a thousand published viral clones and from other ImmuneACCESS disease sequences. Using fastp trimming at Q25 and MiXCR clonotype assembly, TCRdb reanalyzed the public sequencing data and kept in-frame beta chains. Each CDR3 protein gets just one entry, which takes the most common genes and DNA from the rows behind it. It is TCRdb's table, rather than the study itself, that gives the V and J calls and clone size. The sample table contains under 200,000 distinct CDR3 sequences; only one count was recorded for 90% to 95% of them. 0.11% to 0.15% of the sample is in the top ten clones.

The chain couples TRBV5-1 to TRBJ2-7; the D gene is unclear. The sequencing input was CD4+ T cells from PBMCs. The clonotype comes from a human donor in good health. The DNA is TGCGCCAGCAGCTTGGTCGGCGCCTCCTACGAGCAGTACTTC. Translated, this is CASSLVGASYEQYF.